This TCR beta chain comes out of a study of cytomegalovirus exposure and HLA in healthy donors. Clones were sequenced by immunoSEQ multiplex PCR, and TCRdb holds only the in-frame ones, with some missing. The repertoire includes about 160,000 clones, over 85% of them detected once, and about 9.4% sits in the top ten. Study-wide findings and caveats: Confirmation in vitro established that three CMV-associated chains were specific for CMV antigens. The majority of TCR sequences were rare, yet some public TCRs appeared in many donors. Cytomegalovirus association was assigned to more than 150 TCR beta chains. The tendency of first-cohort TCR clusters to co-occur in the roughly 120 validation repertoires was the finding of a later analysis.

Concerning this clone: Antigen unknown.

The sequencing input was PBMCs. The origin of this receptor is a woman between 18 and 29 years old in good health and CMV-seropositive.

CDR3 DNA sequence: TGCGCCAGCAGCTCAGGGACAGCGGGCACAGATACGCAGTATTTT. Its protein is CASSSGTAGTDTQYF. This chain uses TRBV4-1 with TRBJ2-3; 7 bases fit TRBD1. This CDR3 has 15 amino acids. Germline V gene lookup returns CDR1 MGHRA and CDR2 YSYEKL. The V segment lost 5 bases and the J segment 1 base; nucleotides outside the gene matches: 6.